This TCR beta chain was documented in a study of a mutant IDH1 vaccine in newly diagnosed glioma. For the study at large: All eight of the vaccinations patients received fell in weeks 1, 3, 5, 7, 11, 15, 19 and 23. Therapy received beforehand was radiotherapy, temozolomide, or both, with most patients given both. The study, taken as a whole, reports: Researchers report vaccine-induced immune responses in roughly 93% of patients.

Time point reported: week 23, last vaccination. Vaccinated patients received 300 ug of mutant IDH1 20-mer peptide per dose, with topical imiquimod. In regard to this clone: Its target is unknown.

Some clones are missing from TCRdb's copy, which holds only in-frame ones; the method was immunoSEQ multiplex PCR. The top ten clones hold around a sixth of a sample with some 29,000 clones, roughly 80% of them seen once. CDR1 is MNHNS, CDR2 SASEGT, per germline. V trimming: 7 bases; J trimming: 3 bases; junction bases outside the gene matches: 12. The CDR3 is 15 residues long. The V gene is TRBV6-1, the J gene TRBJ2-7; TRBD1 agrees at 7 bases. The receptor was derived from a woman between 25 and 40 years old with glioma. The sequencing used PBMCs, collected from a glioma patient whose treatment included an IDH1 peptide vaccine. This chain's CDR3 is CASKEGTATLYEQYF. CDR3 DNA sequence: TGTGCCAGCAAAGAGGGGACAGCCACCCTCTACGAGCAGTACTTC.